This T cell receptor (beta chain) was sequenced during a study of PD-1 blockade in classical Hodgkin lymphoma. Each patient's relapse followed autologous stem cell transplantation, and brentuximab vedotin exposure varied. In its sample, this clone was seen once. Trimming took 3 bases from V and 5 from J, leaving 14 bases between them. CDR3 length equals 15 residues. Germline loops: CDR1 MNHNS, CDR2 SASEGT. Sequencing was performed with immunoSEQ multiplex PCR; in TCRdb, only in-frame clones are kept and a portion is missing. The table has about 41,000 clones, 86% seen once. The rearrangement uses TRBV6-1 and TRBJ1-3, with D possibly being TRBD1 (5 bases). The material sequenced was peripheral blood mononuclear cells (PBMCs), taken before the second cycle of nivolumab. This clonotype was obtained from a human donor with classical Hodgkin lymphoma. CDR3 sequence: CASSDWGNSRNTIYF. For the CDR3, the DNA is TGTGCCAGCAGTGATTGGGGGAACAGTCGAAACACCATATATTTT.